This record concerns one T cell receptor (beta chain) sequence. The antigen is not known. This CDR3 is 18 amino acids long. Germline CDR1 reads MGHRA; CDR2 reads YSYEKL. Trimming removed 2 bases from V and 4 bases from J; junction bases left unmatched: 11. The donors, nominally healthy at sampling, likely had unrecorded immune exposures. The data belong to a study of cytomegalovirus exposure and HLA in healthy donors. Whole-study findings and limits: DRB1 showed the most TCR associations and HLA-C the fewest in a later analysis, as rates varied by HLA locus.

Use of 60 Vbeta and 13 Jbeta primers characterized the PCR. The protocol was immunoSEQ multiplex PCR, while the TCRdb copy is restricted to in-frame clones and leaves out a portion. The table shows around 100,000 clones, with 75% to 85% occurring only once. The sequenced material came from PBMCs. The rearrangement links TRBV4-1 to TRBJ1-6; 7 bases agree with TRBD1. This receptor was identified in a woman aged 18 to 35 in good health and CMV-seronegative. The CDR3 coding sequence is TGCGCCAGCAGCCAACCCGCAGACAGGGTGCCGTATAATTCACCCCTCCACTTT. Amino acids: CASSQPADRVPYNSPLHF.